This T cell receptor beta chain came from a study of blood T cells in healthy people across ages. Alongside a J-beta primer mix, a sample-barcoded 5' primer served in a second PCR lasting about 6 to 11 cycles. TCRdb reprocessed the 5' RACE reads with MiXCR, giving one entry per CDR3 protein. This sample carries 1.5 million to 2 million distinct CDR3 sequences, around half of them seen once, and the ten largest clones take approximately 2.1%. From germline, CDR1 is MNHEY and CDR2 SVGEGT. V was shortened by 5 bases and J by 0 bases, with 14 bases between the two germline ends. This CDR3 spans 16 amino acids.

Sequencing was carried out using blood. This receptor was identified in a woman aged 35 to 49 in good health. The gene calls are TRBV6-2 or TRBV6-3 and TRBJ2-1; no definite D call. Here the CDR3 reads CASSQWTMSSYNEQFF. The CDR3 nucleotides read TGTGCCAGCAGTCAATGGACCATGAGCTCCTACAATGAGCAGTTCTTC.